A selection of T cell receptor beta chains follows, all from one sample in a study of blood T cells in healthy people across ages. From the 5' RACE reads, TCRdb called clonotypes with MiXCR, one entry per CDR3 protein. The sample includes 1.5 million to 2 million distinct CDR3 sequences, 28% of them seen just once. Source material: blood. Receptors originate from a woman aged 25 to 39 in good health. Both conserved end residues are part of each CDR3. D genes are given only for firm matches. Clone size appears in some rows only: once, few, many, or a class for an expanded clone.

CDR3 protein	CDR3 DNA	D gene	J gene	clone size	V gene
CASGFGGSSYNEQFF	TGTGCTAGTGGTTTCGGGGGGAGCTCCTACAATGAGCAGTTCTTC	TRBD2	TRBJ2-1	many	TRBV12-5
CASSSGTPGYEQYF	TGCGCCAGCAGCTCCGGGACACCTGGGTACGAGCAGTACTTC	NA	TRBJ2-7	NA	TRBV5-1
CASSPRGSGNPTGELFF	TGTGCCAGCAGCCCCCGGGGAAGCGGGAACCCCACCGGGGAGCTGTTTTTT	TRBD2	TRBJ2-2	NA	TRBV7-8
CASTGETLRYNEQFF	TGCGCCAGCACTGGTGAGACATTGAGATACAATGAGCAGTTCTTC	NA	TRBJ2-1	many	TRBV5-1
CASSFGAGAPTDTQYF	TGCGCCAGCAGCTTTGGGGCGGGGGCCCCCACAGATACGCAGTATTTT	NA	TRBJ2-3	few	TRBV5-1
CASTKETALKEEQYF	TGCGCCAGCACTAAAGAGACAGCCTTGAAGGAAGAGCAGTACTTC	NA	TRBJ2-7	NA	TRBV5-1
CASTGQGMQTQYF	TGTGCCAGCACGGGACAGGGGATGCAGACCCAGTACTTC	TRBD1	TRBJ2-5	NA	TRBV7-9
CASSHQSNDEQFF	TGTGCCAGCTCACATCAATCGAACGATGAGCAGTTCTTC	NA	TRBJ2-1	NA	TRBV18
CASSLWQGVGELFF	TGTGCCAGCAGCTTGTGGCAGGGTGTCGGGGAGCTGTTTTTT	NA	TRBJ2-2	NA	TRBV5-6
CASSSYRGPNEQFF	TGTGCCAGCAGCTCCTACAGGGGGCCCAATGAGCAGTTCTTC	TRBD1	TRBJ2-1	NA	TRBV7-2
CASRWGQETQYF	TGTGCCAGCAGGTGGGGCCAAGAGACCCAGTACTTC	NA	TRBJ2-5	many	TRBV12-3/TRBV12-4
CASIPKGATYNEQFF	TGTGCCAGCATTCCGAAGGGGGCTACCTACAATGAGCAGTTCTTC	TRBD1	TRBJ2-1	few	TRBV12-3/TRBV12-4
CASSEWGGGGDYNEQFF	TGTGCCAGCAGTGAATGGGGTGGGGGCGGGGACTACAATGAGCAGTTCTTC	NA	TRBJ2-1	NA	TRBV25-1
CASSLVRLAEKTYNEQFF	TGTGCCAGCAGCTTAGTCCGGCTAGCGGAAAAAACCTACAATGAGCAGTTCTTC	TRBD2	TRBJ2-1	once	TRBV7-2
CASSLGASNHGYTF	TGTGCCAGCAGTTTGGGGGCAAGTAATCATGGCTACACCTTC	NA	TRBJ1-2	few	TRBV28
CASSLLQGGSTF	TGTGCCAGCAGTTTATTACAGGGGGGCTCCACCTTC	TRBD1	TRBJ1-2	NA	TRBV28
CASRKGEETQYF	TGTGCCAGCAGAAAAGGAGAAGAGACCCAGTACTTC	NA	TRBJ2-5	many	TRBV6-6
CASKAGTTDIQYF	TGTGCCAGCAAGGCCGGGACAACAGACATTCAGTACTTC	NA	TRBJ2-4	once	TRBV11-2
CSARGGAPISYEQYF	TGCAGTGCTAGGGGGGGGGCGCCGATCTCCTACGAGCAGTACTTC	NA	TRBJ2-7	NA	TRBV20-1
CASSQGGFRNEQFF	TGTGCCAGCAGCCAAGGGGGGTTTCGCAATGAGCAGTTCTTC	NA	TRBJ2-1	NA	TRBV3-1
CASSIRSGHEQFF	TGTGCCAGTAGTATTCGGAGCGGCCATGAGCAGTTCTTC	NA	TRBJ2-1	few	TRBV19
CASSLAHSGTVGYTF	TGTGCCAGCAGCTTAGCCCATTCCGGGACAGTAGGCTACACCTTC	TRBD1	TRBJ1-2	few	TRBV7-2
CSAPHSGQGATEAFF	TGCAGTGCTCCTCACTCGGGACAGGGGGCGACTGAAGCTTTCTTT	TRBD1	TRBJ1-1	NA	TRBV20-1
CASSTGGVGEQYF	TGTGCCAGCAGTACGGGCGGGGTAGGAGAGCAGTACTTC	NA	TRBJ2-7	few	TRBV12-3/TRBV12-4
CASTFPTGRETQYF	TGTGCCAGCACCTTCCCCACAGGGAGGGAGACCCAGTACTTC	NA	TRBJ2-5	many	TRBV7-9
CSAREARGESPLHF	TGCAGTGCTAGGGAGGCGCGGGGGGAATCACCCCTCCACTTT	NA	TRBJ1-6	NA	TRBV20-1
CASSMWDGGYEQYF	TGTGCCAGCTCGATGTGGGACGGGGGCTACGAGCAGTACTTC	NA	TRBJ2-7	few	TRBV3-1
CASSIGYGRGSQYF	TGTGCCAGCAGCATAGGGTATGGCAGGGGTTCGCAGTATTTT	NA	TRBJ2-3	NA	TRBV9
CASSFPSGANEQFF	TGTGCCAGCAGCTTCCCGAGTGGGGCCAATGAGCAGTTCTTC	NA	TRBJ2-1	many	TRBV7-2